The subject of this entry is one T cell receptor beta chain. The sample is drawn from a study of T cell responses to AZD1222 COVID-19 vaccine. TCRdb's table, derived via immunoSEQ multiplex PCR, lists solely in-frame clones and lacks some. The sample lists about 96,000 clones; about 90% were seen once. Germline values: CDR1 LGHDT, CDR2 YNNKEL (reference sequence). V shed 4 bases and J shed 5 bases, with 14 bases lying between them. This CDR3 is 14 amino acids long. The rearrangement joins TRBV3-1 (or the pseudogene TRBV3-2) to TRBJ2-5; possible D gene TRBD1, 6 bases. The clonotype was recovered from an adult in good health. This specimen was peripheral blood, taken on day 0 of MenACWY control vaccination. The CDR3 nucleotides read TGTGCCAGCAGCCTAACAGGGCTCCGCGAGACCCAGTACTTC. Its translation: CASSLTGLRETQYF.